This entry lists 27 T cell receptor beta chains sequenced from one sample in a study of T cell responses to AZD1222 COVID-19 vaccine. Profiled with immunoSEQ multiplex PCR; TCRdb holds only in-frame clones, not every one. The profile shows about 200,000 clones, approximately 90% of them singletons. This sample comprised peripheral blood, obtained 28 days after the second AZD1222 dose. The source of these receptors is an adult who received the AZD1222 COVID-19 vaccine.

V gene TRBV19 combines with J gene TRBJ1-5, with D uncertain. The CDR3 length is 16 residues. The germline V gene has CDR1 LNHDA and CDR2 SQIVND (reference sequence). Trimming pared 1 base from V and 0 bases from J, leaving 10 bases between. CDR3 nucleotide sequence: TGTGCCAGTAGTATAGGGCAGGTCGATAGCAATCAGCCCCAGCATTTT. It specifies CASSIGQVDSNQPQHF. Full variable domain (remainder filled in from reference TRBV19 and TRBJ1-5): DGGITQSPKYLFRKEGQNVTLSCEQNLNHDAMYWYRQDPGQGLRLIYYSQIVNDFQKGDIAEGYSVSREKKESFPLTVTSAQKNPTAFYLCASSIGQVDSNQPQHFGDGTRLSIL.

This clone was seen a few times. CDR3 DNA sequence: TGTGCCAGCACCCAGGGGACCACTAATTCACCCCTCCACTTT. Its protein product is CASTQGTTNSPLHF. The rearrangement uses TRBV5-4 and TRBJ1-6; TRBD1 might be the D (6 bases). The CDR3 has 14 residues. Trimming pared 6 bases from V and 6 bases from J, leaving 13 bases between. Germline V gene data show CDR1 as SGHNT and CDR2 as YYREEE (reference sequence). Full variable domain (missing parts from reference TRBV5-4 and TRBJ1-6): ETGVTQSPTHLIKTRGQQVTLRCSSQSGHNTVSWYQQALGQGPQFIFQYYREEENGRGNFPPRFSGLQFPNYSSELNVNALELDDSALYLCASTQGTTNSPLHFGNGTRLTVT.

This chain uses TRBV11-3 with TRBJ2-5; 10 bases line up with TRBD2. CDR1 and CDR2 (germline): SGHNT, YENEEA. The ends lost 4 bases at V and 1 base at J; junction bases unmatched: 6. CDR3 length: 16 amino acids. CDR3 in amino acids: CASSSRLAGVQETQYF. In DNA form, the CDR3 reads TGTGCCAGCAGCTCCCGACTAGCGGGTGTCCAAGAGACCCAGTACTTC.

This chain links TRBV19 with TRBJ2-5; 11 bases are a match to TRBD2. Germline lookup yields CDR1 LNHDA and CDR2 SQIVND (reference sequence). V shed 3 bases and J 1 base; nucleotides not matched to a gene: 7. This CDR3 contains 17 residues. The CDR3 DNA reads as TGTGCCAGTAGTATTTTGAGTAGCGGGAGGGCCCAAGAGACCCAGTACTTC. Its translation: CASSILSSGRAQETQYF.

The gene calls are TRBV5-6 and TRBJ1-2; D might be TRBD1 (6 bases). Trimming removed 3 bases at V and 4 bases at J, with 16 bases between. Germline assignment: CDR1 SGHDT and CDR2 YYEEEE. This CDR3 region has 15 residues. This CDR3 is CASSSYREGIYGYTF. The DNA for the CDR3 is TGTGCCAGCAGCTCGTACAGGGAAGGAATCTATGGCTACACCTTC.

This sequence joins TRBV28 and TRBJ1-5; D is unclear. V was clipped by 4 bases and J by 4 bases, with 14 bases between them. Per germline, CDR1 MDHEN and CDR2 SYDVKM. CDR3 length: 15 residues. This chain's CDR3 is CASSSTWRANQPQHF. CDR3 in DNA: TGTGCCAGCAGTTCGACCTGGCGTGCGAATCAGCCCCAGCATTTT.

V gene TRBV28 combines with J gene TRBJ2-5; D call uncertain. Germline CDR1 MDHEN, CDR2 SYDVKM. Trimming took off 4 bases at V and 5 bases at J, with 8 bases between the two ends. The CDR3 loop spans 12 amino acids. CDR3: CASSSNGETQYF. Here the CDR3 DNA reads TGTGCCAGCAGTTCCAACGGGGAGACCCAGTACTTC. The full variable domain, rest sourced from reference TRBV28 and TRBJ2-5, is DVKVTQSSRYLVKRTGEKVFLECVQDMDHENMFWYRQDPGLGLRLIYFSYDVKMKEKGDIPEGYSVSREKKERFSLILESASTNQTSMYLCASSSNGETQYFGPGTRLLVL.

The chain carries TRBV19 and TRBJ2-3; 11 bases are shared with TRBD1. The V segment lost 4 bases and the J segment 6 bases; nucleotides outside the gene matches: 3. CDR1 is LNHDA, CDR2 SQIVND, per germline (reference sequence). There are 14 residues in the CDR3. The CDR3 reads CASSNRDRGDTQYF. DNA of the CDR3: TGTGCCAGTAGTAACCGGGACAGGGGGGATACGCAGTATTTT.

The chain is built from TRBV30 and TRBJ2-1; D unclear. V was shortened by 2 bases and J by 8 bases, with 7 bases between the two germline ends. Germline V gene sequence: CDR1 GTSNPN, CDR2 SVGIG (reference sequence). The CDR3 runs 11 residues. The CDR3 sequence: CAWSSVDEQFF. The CDR3 DNA reads TGTGCCTGGAGTTCCGTGGATGAGCAGTTCTTC.

This clone was counted a few times. CDR3 coding DNA: TGTGCCAGCAGTGCACTAGCGGGAACCTACGAGCAGTACTTC. Translation gives CASSALAGTYEQYF. The chain carries TRBV2 and TRBJ2-7, with 10 positions matching TRBD2. J gave up 2 bases and V 4 bases, and 2 bases lay outside the gene matches. Germline CDR1 and CDR2: SNHLY and FYNNEI. CDR3 length equals 14 residues.

The CDR3 is CAISAGQGGSPLHF. The CDR3 DNA is TGTGCCATCAGTGCCGGACAGGGAGGCTCACCCCTCCACTTT. The chain recombines TRBV10-3 with TRBJ1-6; 8 positions match TRBD1. There are 14 residues in the CDR3. V was pared by 4 bases and J by 10 bases, with 6 bases of the junction left unmatched. CDR1 is ENHRY and CDR2 is SYGVKD in the germline V gene.

CDR3 sequence: CASSFLRGRSRYEQYF. DNA of the CDR3: TGTGCCAGCAGCTTTCTCCGGGGCCGAAGCCGCTACGAGCAGTACTTC. The chain recombines TRBV11-2 with TRBJ2-7; either TRBD1 or TRBD2 may supply D (5 bases each). Between the trimmed V and J ends, which lost 3 bases and 3 bases, there was a span of 18 bases. Germline V gives CDR1 SGHAT, CDR2 FQNNGV. The CDR3 totals 16 residues.

The J gene is TRBJ2-4, the V gene TRBV13; D gene ambiguous. This CDR3 comprises 12 residues. Germline loops: CDR1 PRHDT, CDR2 FYEKMQ (reference sequence). The V gene lost 8 bases and the J gene lost 6 bases, with 11 bases spanning the gap. For the CDR3, the DNA is TGTGCCAGCGTTGGCGTGGGAAACATTCAGTACTTC. Encoded protein: CASVGVGNIQYF.

The J gene is TRBJ1-4, the V gene TRBV7-9; TRBD1 might be the D (6 bases). Germline V gene sequence: CDR1 SEHNR, CDR2 FQNEAQ (reference sequence). The CDR3 sequence is 15 residues long. V gave up 1 base and J gave up 4 bases, with 10 bases separating them. This CDR3 reads CASSLDGTFNEKLFF. CDR3 DNA: TGTGCCAGCAGCTTAGATGGGACATTTAATGAAAAACTGTTTTTT.

CDR3 loop: CASSIVTASGSHNEQFF. For the CDR3, the DNA is TGTGCCAGTAGTATAGTGACGGCTAGCGGGAGTCACAATGAGCAGTTCTTC. The chain employs TRBV19 and TRBJ2-1, with TRBD2 matching 10 bases. Trimming at V came to 1 base and at J to 5 bases, leaving 8 bases not matched to a gene. Germline V lookup: CDR1 LNHDA, CDR2 SQIVND (reference sequence). This CDR3 has 17 amino acids.

CDR3 amino acids: CAWSADRTYEQYF. The CDR3 DNA reads TGTGCCTGGAGTGCGGACAGGACCTACGAGCAGTACTTC. The chain employs TRBV30 and TRBJ2-7, with TRBD1 matching over 7 bases. The CDR3 sequence is 13 residues long. The trim removed 1 base at V and 2 bases at J, leaving 2 bases unmatched. Germline CDR1 GTSNPN, CDR2 SVGIG (reference sequence).

This chain links TRBV24-1 with TRBJ1-1; D is undetermined. CDR1 and CDR2 from the germline V gene are KGHDR and SFDVKD. This CDR3 has 17 residues. V lost 5 bases, J lost 1 base, and 19 bases lay in between. CDR3 in DNA: TGTGCCACCAGTGTCCTCCATGGCCAAGCCGGGAACACTGAAGCTTTCTTT. Encoded protein: CATSVLHGQAGNTEAFF.

The chain couples TRBV4-1 to TRBJ1-4; 7 bases map to TRBD1. CDR3 length: 19 residues. The J segment lost 8 bases and the V segment lost 1 base, leaving 19 bases of the junction unmatched. Per germline, CDR1 MGHRA and CDR2 YSYEKL. DNA for the CDR3: TGCGCCAGCAGCCAAGCAAAGCCTGAAGACAGGGCCAATGCCGAAAAACTGTTTTTT. Amino acids: CASSQAKPEDRANAEKLFF.

This rearrangement joins TRBV12-3 or TRBV12-4 to TRBJ1-5; no clear D gene. Trimming left V 5 bases short and J 3 bases short, with 8 bases between. The CDR3 has 13 amino acids. CDR3 sequence reads: CASSRADNQPQHF. CDR3 DNA: TGTGCCAGCAGTCGTGCCGACAATCAGCCCCAGCATTTT.

The chain uses TRBV5-1 and TRBJ2-5; no definite D call. Trimming stripped 7 bases from V and 5 bases from J, with 18 bases between. The CDR3 extends over 14 amino acids. Germline V gene sequence: CDR1 SGHRS, CDR2 YFSETQ. CDR3 sequence reads: CASAPPGPGETQYF. The CDR3 coding sequence is TGCGCCAGCGCCCCACCCGGACCTGGGGAGACCCAGTACTTC.

The chain is built from TRBV6-5 and TRBJ2-1, with D tentatively TRBD2 (6 bases). V was clipped by 6 bases and J by 5 bases, with 17 bases between them. Germline-derived CDR1 and CDR2 are MNHEY and SVGAGI. The CDR3 length is 15 residues. The CDR3 DNA follows: TGTGCCAGCAGCCTAGGGGTAACTAGCAACAATGAGCAGTTCTTC. It codes for CASSLGVTSNNEQFF.

The V call is TRBV18, the J call TRBJ1-2, with D hard to call. This CDR3 region has 12 residues. Trimming removed 4 bases from V and 7 bases from J, with 10 bases in between. CDR1 and CDR2 (germline): KGHSH, LQKENI. CDR3 sequence: CASSRREGGYTF. The DNA for the CDR3 is TGTGCCAGCTCACGGAGGGAAGGTGGCTACACCTTC.

Details on this clone: An end of the junction differs from the germline gene, which may be a read error. CDR3 DNA sequence: TGTGCTAGCAGCGTCGGACAGGGGAGCCACAATGAGCAGTTCTTC. Translation: CASSVGQGSHNEQFF. This rearrangement joins TRBV7-7 to TRBJ2-1; 9 bases map to TRBD1. The CDR3 is 15 amino acids. Germline CDR1 reads SSHAT; CDR2 reads FNYEAQ (reference sequence).

The V call is TRBV28, the J call TRBJ2-7, with D perhaps TRBD1 (8 bases). V lost 6 bases, J lost 1 base, and 19 bases lay in between. The V gene's germline CDR1 is MDHEN and CDR2 SYDVKM. This CDR3 contains 16 residues. CDR3 sequence (DNA): TGTGCCAGCAGCCGGAGACAGGGGAGGGGGTCCTACGAGCAGTACTTC. It yields the protein CASSRRQGRGSYEQYF. The whole variable domain, remainder taken from reference TRBV28 and TRBJ2-7, is DVKVTQSSRYLVKRTGEKVFLECVQDMDHENMFWYRQDPGLGLRLIYFSYDVKMKEKGDIPEGYSVSREKKERFSLILESASTNQTSMYLCASSRRQGRGSYEQYFGPGTRLTVT.

This clone has more than one count but fewer than ten. The chain employs TRBV9 and TRBJ2-1, with 12 bases aligning to TRBD2. With 0 bases clipped from V and 7 bases from J, the junction kept 8 bases outside the gene matches. The germline CDR1 and CDR2 sequences are SGDLS and YYNGEE. The CDR3 loop spans 17 amino acids. The CDR3 spells CASSVETSGRGLNEQFF. The CDR3 bases are TGTGCCAGCAGCGTAGAGACTAGCGGGAGAGGGCTAAATGAGCAGTTCTTC. The variable domain in full, with the rest retrieved from reference TRBV9 and TRBJ2-1, is DSGVTQTPKHLITATGQRVTLRCSPRSGDLSVYWYQQSLDQGLQFLIQYYNGEERAKGNILERFSAQQFPDLHSELNLSSLELGDSALYFCASSVETSGRGLNEQFFGPGTRLTVL.

The chain is built from TRBV24-1 and TRBJ2-1; 14 bases are a match to TRBD2. The CDR3 totals 20 residues. V lost 5 bases and J lost 2; bases outside the gene matches: 13. Per the germline V gene, CDR1 is KGHDR and CDR2 is SFDVKD. CDR3 protein: CATSGPGLAGEGPTYNEQFF. The CDR3, as DNA: TGTGCCACCAGTGGCCCGGGACTAGCGGGAGAGGGCCCCACCTACAATGAGCAGTTCTTC.

The gene calls are TRBV4-1 and TRBJ1-5; maybe TRBD1 (6 bases). This CDR3 has 16 residues. V lost 1 base and J lost 4, with 14 bases in between. The germline V gene encodes CDR1 MGHRA and CDR2 YSYEKL. CDR3 in DNA: TGCGCCAGCAGCCAAGGAGGCCAGGGGACGAATCAGCCCCAGCATTTT. It is translated as CASSQGGQGTNQPQHF.